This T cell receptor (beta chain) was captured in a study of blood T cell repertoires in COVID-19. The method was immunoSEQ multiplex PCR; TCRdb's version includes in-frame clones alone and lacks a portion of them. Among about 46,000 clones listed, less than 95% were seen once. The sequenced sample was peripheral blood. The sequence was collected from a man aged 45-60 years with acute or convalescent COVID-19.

The CDR3 nucleotides read TGCGCCAGCAGAATGGCAGGGGTGAACACTGAAGCTTTCTTT. This encodes CASRMAGVNTEAFF. The gene calls are TRBV5-1 and TRBJ1-1; weak D call: TRBD1 (6 bases). The CDR3 length is 14 residues. The germline gives CDR1 SGHRS, CDR2 YFSETQ. V was shortened by 5 bases and J by 0 bases, with 11 bases between the two germline ends.